A selection of T cell receptor beta chains follows, all from one sample in a study of T-cell reconstitution after alpha-beta-depleted transplantation in children. One entry per CDR3 protein results from TCRdb running MiXCR on the PCR reads. Of some 500,000 distinct CDR3 sequences in the sample, about 16% were seen once. Sequencing used PBMCs from the stem cell graft donor, obtained from the stem cell graft. The receptors were sampled from a human donor who donated a stem cell graft to a child with acute lymphoblastic leukemia. The CDR3 runs from the conserved cysteine through the conserved F or W. D genes are given only for firm matches. Only part of the rows carry a size: once, few, many, or a class if the clone is expanded.

J gene | D gene | V gene | clone size | CDR3 protein | CDR3 DNA
TRBJ2-1 | TRBD2 | TRBV28 | few | CASRLSGSLNEQFF | TGTGCCAGCAGACTTAGCGGGAGTCTCAATGAGCAGTTCTTC
TRBJ2-1 | - | TRBV7-3 | - | CASSLGWSDNEQFF | TGTGCCAGCAGCCTCGGTTGGTCCGACAATGAGCAGTTCTTC
TRBJ2-3 | - | TRBV27 | - | CASSYLLSADTQYF | TGTGCCAGCAGTTATCTCCTATCGGCAGATACGCAGTATTTT
TRBJ2-7 | TRBD2 | TRBV12-3/TRBV12-4 | - | CASGRTSGSYEQYF | TGTGCCAGCGGCCGGACTAGCGGCTCCTACGAGCAGTACTTC
TRBJ2-1 | TRBD2 | TRBV29-1 | few | CSAWGGTSGSSYNEQFF | TGCAGCGCCTGGGGAGGGACTAGCGGGAGTTCCTACAATGAGCAGTTCTTC
TRBJ2-7 | TRBD2 | TRBV3-1 | - | CASSQDPGLAGVHEQYF | TGTGCCAGCAGCCAAGATCCAGGACTAGCGGGAGTACACGAGCAGTACTTC
TRBJ1-4 | TRBD1 | TRBV25-1 | few | CASSEGQNVNEKLFF | TGTGCCAGCAGTGAGGGACAGAATGTTAATGAAAAACTGTTTTTT
TRBJ2-1 | - | TRBV5-1 | - | CASSRELAEAEQFF | TGCGCCAGCAGCCGAGAACTAGCCGAGGCTGAGCAGTTCTTC
TRBJ1-1 | - | TRBV9 | - | CASSVAGVGTEAFF | TGTGCCAGCAGCGTAGCGGGAGTAGGGACTGAAGCTTTCTTT
TRBJ2-7 | TRBD2 | TRBV19 | once | CATGGAYEQYF | TGTGCCACGGGGGGGGCATACGAGCAGTACTTC
TRBJ2-1 | TRBD1 | TRBV12-3/TRBV12-4 | - | CASSSGQGGDEQFF | TGTGCCAGCAGTTCCGGACAGGGGGGCGATGAGCAGTTCTTC
TRBJ2-4 | - | TRBV7-8 | few | CASSLVGEGAKNIQYF | TGTGCCAGCAGCTTAGTCGGGGAAGGGGCCAAAAACATTCAGTACTTC
TRBJ1-1 | - | TRBV5-5 | - | CASSLGDTTEAFF | TGTGCCAGCAGTCTAGGGGATACGACTGAAGCTTTCTTT
TRBJ2-5 | - | TRBV5-1 | few | CASSLWTGVPETQYF | TGCGCCAGCAGCTTGTGGACGGGAGTACCAGAGACCCAGTACTTC
TRBJ2-7 | TRBD1 | TRBV27 | many | CASSLGQSYEQYF | TGTGCCAGCAGCTTGGGACAGTCCTACGAGCAGTACTTC
TRBJ1-1 | - | TRBV27 | few | CASSFRSFF | TGTGCCAGCAGTTTTAGATCTTTCTTT
TRBJ1-1 | - | TRBV7-9 | few | CASSVDRRDGDTEAFF | TGTGCCAGCAGCGTCGACCGCAGGGACGGGGACACTGAAGCTTTCTTT
TRBJ2-3 | - | TRBV21-1 | few | CASSPRRTSGRDPDTQYF | TGTGCCAGCAGCCCACGCCGGACTAGCGGGAGAGACCCTGATACGCAGTATTTT
TRBJ2-7 | TRBD2 | TRBV2 | few | CASSAGLALNEQYF | TGTGCCAGCAGTGCGGGACTAGCACTAAACGAGCAGTACTTC
TRBJ2-3 | - | TRBV6-1 | - | CASSTRSPDTQYF | TGTGCCAGCAGTACGCGGTCCCCAGATACGCAGTATTTT
TRBJ2-7 | - | TRBV20-1 | - | CSASLLRGAEFPYEQYF | TGCAGTGCTAGTCTGCTACGGGGAGCGGAGTTCCCCTACGAGCAGTACTTC
TRBJ1-1 | TRBD1 | TRBV7-9 | many | CASSSARQGMFAFF | TGTGCCAGCAGTTCGGCCCGACAGGGGATGTTCGCTTTCTTT
TRBJ2-7 | - | TRBV7-9 | few | CASSLDYGSAYEQYF | TGTGCCAGCAGCTTAGATTACGGGAGCGCGTACGAGCAGTACTTC